The 9 T cell receptor beta chains given below trace back to one sample, sequenced in a study of control samples from healthy donors and cancer patients. The protocol was immunoSEQ multiplex PCR, while the TCRdb copy is restricted to in-frame clones and leaves out a portion. Counted here are 160,000 or so clones, roughly 94% occurring once; the ten biggest clones make up less than 15%. The sequenced material came from PBMCs. These receptors came from a man aged 55 to 69 with colorectal cancer.

The V gene is TRBV4-1, the J gene TRBJ1-2; TRBD1 agrees at 8 bases. CDR1 and CDR2 (germline): MGHRA, YSYEKL. Germline trimming cut 1 base from V and 5 bases from J; bases unmatched to any gene: 15. This CDR3 has 18 residues. CDR3 loop: CASSQVTGARSSLYGYTF. The CDR3 nucleotides read TGCGCCAGCAGCCAAGTGACAGGGGCCCGCTCTTCTTTATATGGCTACACCTTC.

The V and J genes are TRBV19 and TRBJ1-1; perhaps TRBD1 as D (6 bases). The CDR3 loop spans 14 amino acids. Germline values: CDR1 LNHDA, CDR2 SQIVND (reference sequence). The ends were cut back, 3 bases at V and 4 bases at J, with 12 bases in the middle. For the CDR3, the DNA is TGTGCCAGTAGTATTGTGGGGGCTCTCACTGAAGCTTTCTTT. It translates to CASSIVGALTEAFF.

The chain employs TRBV29-1 and TRBJ2-2; D unresolved. The CDR3 loop spans 12 amino acids. V was trimmed by 4 bases and J by 1 base, leaving 4 bases between them. Germline V gene lookup returns CDR1 SQVTM and CDR2 ANQGSEA. CDR3 coding DNA: TGCAGCGTTGGCCGGAACACCGGGGAGCTGTTTTTT. Amino acid sequence: CSVGRNTGELFF.

This sequence joins TRBV30 and TRBJ2-3; D unresolved. This CDR3 is 11 amino acids long. CDR1 GTSNPN and CDR2 SVGIG come from the germline V gene (reference sequence). Between the trimmed V and J ends, which lost 0 bases and 4 bases, there was a span of 2 bases. The CDR3 is CAWSVPDTQYF. CDR3 bases: TGTGCCTGGAGTGTACCAGATACGCAGTATTTT.

This chain connects TRBV4-1 to TRBJ2-5; D ambiguous. The CDR3 spans 13 residues. Trimming stripped 1 base from V and 4 bases from J, with 7 bases between. CDR1 and CDR2 (germline): MGHRA, YSYEKL. CDR3 bases: TGCGCCAGCAGCCAAGCTGGCGGAGAGACCCAGTACTTC. Translating gives CASSQAGGETQYF.

V and J are TRBV24-1 and TRBJ1-2, with D possibly TRBD1 on 5 matching bases. CDR1 and CDR2 (germline): KGHDR, SFDVKD. This CDR3 is built from 14 residues. Trimming shortened V by 3 bases and J by 3 bases, and 10 bases separated the two germline ends. The CDR3, as DNA: TGTGCCACCAGTGATCCCCCCAGGGACTATGGCTACACCTTC. This gives the protein CATSDPPRDYGYTF.

The gene calls are TRBV3-1 (or the pseudogene TRBV3-2) and TRBJ1-1, with a weak D call TRBD1 (5 bases). CDR3 length: 13 residues. V shed 3 bases and J shed 0 bases, with 5 bases lying between them. From germline, CDR1 is LGHDT and CDR2 YNNKEL (reference sequence). CDR3 DNA sequence: TGTGCCAGCAGCCAGGGACTGAACACTGAAGCTTTCTTT. Amino acids: CASSQGLNTEAFF.

The V call is TRBV5-4, the J call TRBJ2-7, with D tentatively TRBD1 (6 bases). The CDR3 is made up of 15 amino acids. Deletions cut 0 bases from V and 1 base from J, with 11 bases between. Germline V gives CDR1 SGHNT, CDR2 YYREEE (reference sequence). DNA of the CDR3: TGTGCCAGCAGCTTGGGGACAGTCCTATCCTACGAGCAGTACTTC. Protein product: CASSLGTVLSYEQYF.

V and J are TRBV7-2 and TRBJ2-2, with D perhaps matching TRBD1 or TRBD2 (6 bases each). V shed 1 base and J shed 4 bases, with 13 bases lying between them. The CDR3 consists of 16 residues. Germline CDR1 and CDR2: SGHTA and FQGNSA. The CDR3 nucleotides read TGTGCCAGCAGCTTAGTGGGGGGCGCGTTCACCGGGGAGCTGTTTTTT. Protein sequence: CASSLVGGAFTGELFF.